These 26 T cell receptor beta chains were sequenced from one sample in a study of blood T cell repertoires in COVID-19. Sequencing was performed with immunoSEQ multiplex PCR; in TCRdb, only in-frame clones are kept and a portion is missing. The sample shows approximately 110,000 clones, around three quarters of them seen only once. The source material was peripheral blood. The source of these receptors is a human donor in a cohort sampled during active or convalescent COVID-19.

The V and J genes are TRBV6-2 or TRBV6-3 and TRBJ1-3; possibly TRBD1 for D (6 bases). CDR1 and CDR2 (germline): MNHEY, SVGEGT. The length of the CDR3 is 16 residues. V was trimmed by 0 bases and J by 0 bases, leaving 9 bases between them. CDR3 DNA sequence: TGTGCCAGCAGTTACTCGTGGGACAACTCTGGAAACACCATATATTTT. Its protein product is CASSYSWDNSGNTIYF.

This clone has a handful of counts. This chain uses TRBV6-1 with TRBJ2-7; 9 bases align to TRBD1. V shed 1 base, J shed 0 bases, and the junction held 4 bases outside the gene matches. This CDR3 spans 16 amino acids. Germline CDR1 MNHNS, CDR2 SASEGT. In nucleotides, the CDR3 is TGTGCCAGCAGTGAAGAGGACAGGGGAGGCTCCTACGAGCAGTACTTC. Its protein is CASSEEDRGGSYEQYF.

The rearrangement uses TRBV6-2 or TRBV6-3 and TRBJ2-2, with a possible D match to TRBD1 (5 bases). Germline V lookup: CDR1 MNHEY, CDR2 SVGEGT. The CDR3 is 18 residues long. The V end lost 2 bases, the J end lost 1 base, and 17 bases lay between the germline ends. CDR3 bases: TGTGCCAGCAGTTACGGTCAGGGCAACCTAAGGAACACCGGGGAGCTGTTTTTT. It is translated as CASSYGQGNLRNTGELFF.

This chain links TRBV7-2 with TRBJ2-2, with 9 bases identical to TRBD2. V lost 5 bases and J lost 4; bases outside the gene matches: 8. CDR3 length: 16 amino acids. The V gene's germline CDR1 is SGHTA and CDR2 FQGNSA. CDR3 amino acids: CASSRPAGGSTGELFF. For the CDR3, the DNA is TGTGCCAGCAGCCGCCCCGCGGGGGGGTCCACCGGGGAGCTGTTTTTT.

The rearrangement links TRBV3-1 (or the pseudogene TRBV3-2) to TRBJ1-5; 8 positions match TRBD1. Losses at the gene ends were 0 bases for V and 4 bases for J; bases not matched to a gene: 2. CDR1 LGHDT and CDR2 YNNKEL come from the germline V gene (reference sequence). This CDR3 is 15 amino acids long. The chain's CDR3 is CASSQDHRGNQPQHF. CDR3 nucleotide sequence: TGTGCCAGCAGCCAAGATCACAGGGGGAATCAGCCCCAGCATTTT.

The genes are TRBV28 and TRBJ2-1; 9 nucleotides match TRBD2. In germline, CDR1 is MDHEN, CDR2 SYDVKM. The CDR3 has 15 residues. The V and J ends lost 1 base and 3 bases, in that order; junction bases with no gene match: 1. The DNA for the CDR3 is TGTGCCAGCAGTTTATTAGCGGGGGACTACAATGAGCAGTTCTTC. This encodes CASSLLAGDYNEQFF.

The chain combines TRBV3-1 (or the pseudogene TRBV3-2) with TRBJ1-2; 7 bases are a match to TRBD1. The CDR3 contains 17 residues. V lost 2 bases and J lost 0; bases outside the gene matches: 9. Germline-derived CDR1 and CDR2 are LGHDT and YNNKEL (reference sequence). The CDR3 spells CASSQTSRTGANYGYTF. CDR3 nucleotide sequence: TGTGCCAGCAGCCAAACCTCGAGGACAGGAGCTAACTATGGCTACACCTTC.

V gene TRBV7-8 combines with J gene TRBJ2-4, with a weak D call TRBD2 (5 bases). This CDR3 is built from 12 residues. Deletions cut 4 bases from V and 8 bases from J, with 9 bases between. CDR1 SGHVS and CDR2 FQNEAQ come from the germline V gene. The CDR3: CASSYFGDIQYF. CDR3 nucleotides: TGTGCCAGCAGCTATTTCGGGGACATTCAGTACTTC.

The rearrangement links TRBV27 to TRBJ1-2; D unresolved. This CDR3 is built from 13 residues. CDR1 and CDR2 (germline): MNHEY, SMNVEV (reference sequence). Trimming removed 5 bases at V and 8 bases at J, with 15 bases between. CDR3 DNA: TGTGCCAGCAGTGCCCACTCAGCGAGGGGCTACACCTTC. As protein: CASSAHSARGYTF.

The J gene is TRBJ2-2, the V gene TRBV4-2; D is ambiguous. This CDR3 spans 14 amino acids. Trimming removed 1 base from V and 5 bases from J, with 8 bases in between. CDR1 and CDR2 (germline): LGHNA, YNFKEQ. CDR3 amino acids: CASSQASGTGELFF. The CDR3 nucleotides read TGTGCCAGCAGCCAAGCGTCGGGTACCGGGGAGCTGTTTTTT.

The chain combines TRBV6-2 or TRBV6-3 with TRBJ2-7, with D tentatively TRBD2 (6 bases). The germline gives CDR1 MNHEY, CDR2 SVGEGT. This CDR3 has 16 amino acids. Deletions cut 6 bases from V and 1 base from J, with 19 bases between. CDR3 region: CASSILRPGVSYEQYF. DNA for the CDR3: TGTGCCAGCAGCATCCTCAGACCGGGGGTTTCCTACGAGCAGTACTTC.

This chain uses TRBV7-8 with TRBJ1-6; 9 bases are a match to TRBD1. The germline V gene has CDR1 SGHVS and CDR2 FQNEAQ. The CDR3 spans 20 residues. J gave up 5 bases and V 4 bases, and 18 bases lay outside the gene matches. The CDR3 loop reads CASSYTGTGFFPPHNSPLHF. The DNA of the CDR3 is TGTGCCAGCAGCTATACCGGGACAGGGTTCTTTCCCCCCCATAATTCACCCCTCCACTTT.

The V and J genes are TRBV7-2 and TRBJ1-6; D is unresolved. The CDR3 is 14 amino acids. Germline CDR1 and CDR2: SGHTA and FQGNSA. Trimming took off 5 bases at V and 4 bases at J, with 9 bases between the two ends. CDR3 sequence (DNA): TGTGCCAGCAGCCGCCGGGATTATAATTCACCCCTCCACTTT. It translates to CASSRRDYNSPLHF.

V and J are TRBV12-5 and TRBJ1-5, with D hard to call. This CDR3 is 16 amino acids long. V lost 1 base and J 1 base, leaving 11 bases between the germline ends. Per the germline V gene, CDR1 is LGHNT and CDR2 is FRNRAP. The CDR3 reads CASGLDGTWSNQPQHF. CDR3 bases: TGTGCTAGTGGTTTGGACGGTACGTGGAGCAATCAGCCCCAGCATTTT.

The J gene is TRBJ2-7, the V gene TRBV3-1 (or the pseudogene TRBV3-2); TRBD2 matches 8 bases. This CDR3 contains 17 residues. In germline, CDR1 is LGHDT, CDR2 YNNKEL (reference sequence). The V segment lost 4 bases and the J segment 0 bases; nucleotides outside the gene matches: 11. Here the CDR3 reads CASSPQTSGAPSYEQYF. The CDR3 DNA sequence: TGTGCCAGCAGCCCCCAAACTAGCGGAGCCCCCTCCTACGAGCAGTACTTC.

The rearrangement joins TRBV6-5 to TRBJ2-3, with 10 bases lining up with TRBD1. From germline, CDR1 is MNHEY and CDR2 SVGAGI. This CDR3 has 14 amino acids. V gave up 6 bases and J gave up 6 bases; unmatched junction bases: 6. CDR3 DNA: TGTGCCAGCAGGTTGACAGGGGGCGGGGATACGCAGTATTTT. This translates into CASRLTGGGDTQYF.

This rearrangement joins TRBV15 to TRBJ1-1; weak D call: TRBD1 (6 bases). The germline gives CDR1 LNHNV, CDR2 YYDKDF (reference sequence). This CDR3 comprises 15 residues. The V end lost 3 bases, the J end lost 1 base, and 12 bases lay between the germline ends. The CDR3 DNA is TGTGCCACCAGCAGGGGGGGGGCCCAGAACACTGAAGCTTTCTTT. This translates into CATSRGGAQNTEAFF.

The chain employs TRBV11-3 and TRBJ2-5, with D possibly being TRBD2 (6 bases). Germline V gene sequence: CDR1 SGHNT, CDR2 YENEEA. The CDR3 is 15 residues long. Trimming took 5 bases from V and 5 from J, leaving 18 bases between them. In nucleotides, the CDR3 is TGTGCCAGCAGCACCCGCCATGTGCTAGCGGAGACCCAGTACTTC. Translation: CASSTRHVLAETQYF. The variable domain in full, completed from reference TRBV11-3 and TRBJ2-5, reads EAGVVQSPRYKIIEKKQPVAFWCNPISGHNTLYWYLQNLGQGPELLIRYENEEAVDDSQLPKDRFSAERLKGVDSTLKIQPAELGDSAVYLCASSTRHVLAETQYFGPGTRLLVL.

DNA of the CDR3: TGTGCCACCAGCAGAGCCCAACGGGAGGGGTCAGATACGCAGTATTTT. This encodes CATSRAQREGSDTQYF. The chain combines TRBV15 with TRBJ2-3; the match to TRBD2 covers 8 bases. The V gene end was trimmed by 1 base and the J gene end by 4 bases; junction bases not matched to a gene: 7. CDR1 and CDR2 (germline): LNHNV, YYDKDF (reference sequence). CDR3 length: 16 amino acids.

The chain recombines TRBV11-2 with TRBJ2-3; weak D call: TRBD2 (6 bases). The germline gives CDR1 SGHAT, CDR2 FQNNGV. The V and J ends lost 5 bases and 2 bases respectively, with 11 bases between them. The CDR3 totals 14 residues. Here the CDR3 DNA reads TGTGCCAGCAGCCAAACGGGGGTCACAGATACGCAGTATTTT. Translated: CASSQTGVTDTQYF.

The CDR3 protein is CASSISGATNEKLFF. DNA of the CDR3: TGTGCCAGTAGTATATCGGGAGCAACTAATGAAAAACTGTTTTTT. V usage is TRBV19 and J usage is TRBJ1-4, with unresolved D. The CDR3 spans 15 residues. The V and J ends lost 2 bases and 0 bases respectively, with 7 bases between them. Germline CDR1 and CDR2: LNHDA and SQIVND (reference sequence). The full variable domain, rest sourced from reference TRBV19 and TRBJ1-4, is DGGITQSPKYLFRKEGQNVTLSCEQNLNHDAMYWYRQDPGQGLRLIYYSQIVNDFQKGDIAEGYSVSREKKESFPLTVTSAQKNPTAFYLCASSISGATNEKLFFGSGTQLSVL.

The chain joins TRBV28 to TRBJ1-2, with a possible D match to TRBD1 (5 bases). Germline V lookup: CDR1 MDHEN, CDR2 SYDVKM. This CDR3 has 13 residues. Trimming took off 3 bases at V and 8 bases at J, with 13 bases between the two ends. The CDR3 sequence: CASSLIGAEGYTF. The CDR3 nucleotides read TGTGCCAGCAGTTTGATAGGGGCGGAGGGCTACACCTTC.

This chain joins TRBV4-3 and TRBJ1-6, with 10 bases lining up with TRBD1. In germline, CDR1 is LGHNA, CDR2 YSLEER. V lost 0 bases, J lost 9 bases, and 5 bases stayed unmatched. The CDR3 runs to 16 residues. The CDR3 sequence: CASSQDEGQGPSPLHF. CDR3 DNA: TGCGCCAGCAGCCAAGATGAGGGACAGGGGCCTTCACCCCTCCACTTT.

V is TRBV11-2 and J is TRBJ2-7; TRBD2 matches at 11 bases. V was clipped by 2 bases and J by 4 bases; unmatched bases: 7. CDR1 is SGHAT, CDR2 FQNNGV, per germline. The CDR3 has 16 residues. CDR3 DNA sequence: TGTGCCAGCAGCTTAACTAGCGGGGGAAATGCATACGAGCAGTACTTC. This translates into CASSLTSGGNAYEQYF. Using reference TRBV11-2 and TRBJ2-7 for the parts outside the CDR3, the full variable domain is EAGVAQSPRYKIIEKRQSVAFWCNPISGHATLYWYQQILGQGPKLLIQFQNNGVVDDSQLPKDRFSAERLKGVDSTLKIQPAKLEDSAVYLCASSLTSGGNAYEQYFGPGTRLTVT.

This chain links TRBV4-1 with TRBJ1-4; D ambiguous. Germline V CDR1 and CDR2: MGHRA, YSYEKL. There are 13 residues in the CDR3. V lost 7 bases to trimming and J lost 4 bases, with 10 bases between them. Here the CDR3 reads CASKARFNEKLFF. The CDR3 DNA reads TGCGCCAGCAAAGCCCGGTTTAATGAAAAACTGTTTTTT.

The V and J genes are TRBV10-3 and TRBJ2-3; D perhaps matches TRBD1 (5 bases). Looked up from germline, CDR1 is ENHRY and CDR2 is SYGVKD. V dropped 2 bases and J dropped 4 bases, with 19 bases sitting between them. The CDR3 is made up of 17 amino acids. CDR3 nucleotides: TGTGCCATCAGTGAGACCTCGGACATATGGCATGCAGATACGCAGTATTTT. Translating it yields CAISETSDIWHADTQYF.